A selection of T cell receptor beta chains follows, all from one sample in a study of CD8 T cells in Susac syndrome. TCRdb analysed the immunoSEQ multiplex PCR reads with MiXCR anew, one entry per CDR3 protein. Found here are about 180,000 distinct CDR3 sequences, more than 90% of them singletons; the top ten hold around 0.09%. The source material was CD4+ T cells from PBMCs. All receptors derive from a human donor with multiple sclerosis. The CDR3 runs from the conserved cysteine through the conserved F or W. The D gene is left open where the match is weak. Clone size is shown for a subset of rows, as once, few, many or a class of expanded clone.

TRBV10-3	TRBJ2-1	-	-	CATRTYNEQFF	TGTGCCACACGTACCTACAATGAGCAGTTCTTC
TRBV4-2	TRBJ2-3	TRBD2	-	CASSQDGTSGTRVTQYF	TGTGCCAGCAGCCAAGATGGGACTAGCGGGACTAGGGTTACGCAGTATTTT
TRBV29-1	TRBJ2-5	TRBD2	-	CSVEKTSSETQYF	TGCAGCGTTGAGAAGACTAGCTCTGAGACCCAGTACTTC
TRBV7-2	TRBJ2-2	-	-	CASSPRLQTTGELFF	TGTGCCAGCAGCCCTCGATTGCAGACTACCGGGGAGCTGTTTTTT
TRBV4-1	TRBJ1-1	-	once	CASSHAMSGFSEAFF	TGCGCCAGCAGCCATGCCATGTCGGGGTTTAGTGAAGCTTTCTTT
TRBV2	TRBJ1-6	TRBD1	-	CASSETGQGVGNSPLHF	TGTGCCAGCAGTGAAACCGGACAGGGGGTGGGTAATTCACCCCTCCACTTT
TRBV6-2/TRBV6-3	TRBJ2-3	-	-	CASIGAPSMDTQYF	TGTGCCAGCATCGGAGCTCCTAGCATGGATACGCAGTATTTT
TRBV20-1	TRBJ2-5	TRBD2	-	CSAFRGDRETQYF	TGCAGTGCTTTCCGGGGGGACCGTGAGACCCAGTACTTC
TRBV5-1	TRBJ2-3	TRBD2	-	CASSLGFGAGGRTDTQYF	TGCGCCAGCAGCTTGGGATTTGGAGCGGGGGGACGCACAGATACGCAGTATTTT
TRBV29-1	TRBJ1-2	-	-	CSVEGRGMSYGYTF	TGCAGCGTTGAGGGCAGGGGCATGAGCTATGGCTACACCTTC
TRBV6-2/TRBV6-3	TRBJ2-5	-	-	CASSYFGGLGQETQYF	TGTGCCAGCAGTTACTTCGGGGGTCTGGGGCAAGAGACCCAGTACTTC
TRBV2	TRBJ2-6	-	-	CASSMPKGANVLTF	TGTGCCAGCAGTATGCCTAAGGGGGCCAACGTCCTGACTTTC
TRBV12-3/TRBV12-4	TRBJ2-1	TRBD1	once	CASGRDRGNEQFF	TGTGCCAGCGGGAGGGACAGGGGGAATGAGCAGTTCTTC
TRBV5-4	TRBJ2-2	-	once	CASSRDKNTGELFF	TGTGCCAGCAGCCGGGACAAGAACACCGGGGAGCTGTTTTTT
TRBV5-6	TRBJ2-5	TRBD2	-	CASSFGLAGVMYQETQYF	TGTGCCAGCAGCTTCGGACTAGCGGGGGTTATGTACCAAGAGACCCAGTACTTC
TRBV2	TRBJ1-1	-	-	CASSEWGVGAFF	TGTGCCAGCAGTGAGTGGGGGGTTGGGGCTTTCTTT
TRBV9	TRBJ2-1	TRBD2	-	CASSPGGTSFNEQFF	TGTGCCAGCAGCCCGGGGGGGACTTCCTTCAATGAGCAGTTCTTC
TRBV14	TRBJ1-2	TRBD1	-	CASSTNGQGNYGYTF	TGTGCCAGCAGTACCAATGGACAGGGGAACTATGGCTACACCTTC
TRBV29-1	TRBJ1-5	-	once	CSVGFSNQPQHF	TGCAGCGTTGGGTTTAGCAATCAGCCCCAGCATTTT
TRBV6-2/TRBV6-3	TRBJ2-5	TRBD1	-	CASRDRVETQYF	TGTGCCAGCAGAGACAGGGTGGAGACCCAGTACTTC
TRBV3-1	TRBJ2-1	TRBD2	-	CASSQVLAGEEFF	TGTGCCAGCAGCCAAGTTCTAGCGGGGGAAGAGTTCTTC
TRBV20-1	TRBJ2-1	-	-	CSARDHNNEQFF	TGCAGTGCTAGAGATCATAACAATGAGCAGTTCTTC
TRBV30	TRBJ2-4	-	-	CAGVEDKNIQYF	TGTGCCGGCGTTGAGGACAAAAACATTCAGTACTTC
TRBV30	TRBJ2-5	TRBD2	-	CAWSVGGETQYF	TGTGCCTGGAGTGTGGGGGGGGAGACCCAGTACTTC
TRBV3-1	TRBJ1-4	-	-	CASSQDREKLFF	TGTGCCAGCAGCCAAGATCGGGAAAAACTGTTTTTT
TRBV27	TRBJ2-1	TRBD1	-	CASSLGQGWGNEQFF	TGTGCCAGCAGTTTAGGACAGGGTTGGGGGAATGAGCAGTTCTTC
TRBV5-6	TRBJ1-6	-	-	CASSFRDLNSPLHF	TGTGCCAGCAGCTTCCGGGACCTCAATTCACCCCTCCACTTT